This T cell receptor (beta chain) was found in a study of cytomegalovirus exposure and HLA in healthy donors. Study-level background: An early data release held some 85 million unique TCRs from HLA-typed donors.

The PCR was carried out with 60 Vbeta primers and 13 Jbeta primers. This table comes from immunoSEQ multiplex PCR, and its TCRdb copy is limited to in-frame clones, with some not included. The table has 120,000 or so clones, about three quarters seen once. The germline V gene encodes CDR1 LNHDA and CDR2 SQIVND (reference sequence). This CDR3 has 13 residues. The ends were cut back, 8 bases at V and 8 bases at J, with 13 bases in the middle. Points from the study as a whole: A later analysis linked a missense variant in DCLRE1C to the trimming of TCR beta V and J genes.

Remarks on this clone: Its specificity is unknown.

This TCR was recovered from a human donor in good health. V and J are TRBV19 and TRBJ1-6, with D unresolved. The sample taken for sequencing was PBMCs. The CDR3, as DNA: TGTGCCAGTGCCCAACAGAAGGATTCACCCCTCCACTTT. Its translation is CASAQQKDSPLHF.